This T cell receptor beta chain was captured by sequencing in a study of shared clonotypes between healthy human individuals. As regards this clone: What it recognizes is unknown.

Here immunoSEQ multiplex PCR was the method, and the copy in TCRdb shows in-frame clones only, minus some. This table has millions of clones, just over 90% appearing once. Study findings and constraints: Large depth notwithstanding, sorted-subset sequencing proved incomplete by rarefaction. Among the subsets, naive ones generally showed larger estimated richness than memory ones.

The CDR3 loop spans 12 amino acids. V lost 4 bases and J 6 bases, leaving 10 bases between the germline ends. Looked up from germline, CDR1 is SNHLY and CDR2 is FYNNEI. The receptor comes from a young man in good health. Sequenced sample: naive CD4+ T cells sorted from blood. Subset described: CD45RA+ positively selected. The chain carries TRBV2 and TRBJ2-7; unclear D gene. CDR3 region: CASSAGRGEQYF. The CDR3, as DNA: TGTGCCAGCAGTGCAGGAAGAGGCGAGCAGTACTTC. Full variable domain (rest looked up from reference TRBV2 and TRBJ2-7): EPEVTQTPSHQVTQMGQEVILRCVPISNHLYFYWYRQILGQKVEFLVSFYNNEISEKSEIFDDQFSVERPDGSNFTLKIRSTKLEDSAMYFCASSAGRGEQYFGPGTRLTVT.